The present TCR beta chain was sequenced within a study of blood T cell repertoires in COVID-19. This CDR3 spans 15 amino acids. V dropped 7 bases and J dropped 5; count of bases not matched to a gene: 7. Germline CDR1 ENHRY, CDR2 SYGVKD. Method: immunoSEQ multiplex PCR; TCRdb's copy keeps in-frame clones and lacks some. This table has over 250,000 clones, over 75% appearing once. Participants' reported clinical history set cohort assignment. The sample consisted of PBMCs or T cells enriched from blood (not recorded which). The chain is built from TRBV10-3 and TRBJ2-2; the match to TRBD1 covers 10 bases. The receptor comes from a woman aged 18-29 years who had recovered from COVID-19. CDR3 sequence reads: CAIKPGQGRTGELFF. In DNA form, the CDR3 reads TGTGCCATCAAACCGGGACAGGGGAGAACCGGGGAGCTGTTTTTT.